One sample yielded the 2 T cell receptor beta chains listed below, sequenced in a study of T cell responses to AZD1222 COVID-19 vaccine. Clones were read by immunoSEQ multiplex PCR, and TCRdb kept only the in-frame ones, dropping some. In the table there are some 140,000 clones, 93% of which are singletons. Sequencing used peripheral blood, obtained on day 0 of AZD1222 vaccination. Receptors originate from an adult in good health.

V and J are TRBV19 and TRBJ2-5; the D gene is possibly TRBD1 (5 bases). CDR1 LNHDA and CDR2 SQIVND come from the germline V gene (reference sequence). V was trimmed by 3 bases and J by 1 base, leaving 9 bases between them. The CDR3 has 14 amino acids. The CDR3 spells CASSIPGFQETQYF. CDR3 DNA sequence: TGTGCCAGTAGTATTCCAGGGTTCCAAGAGACCCAGTACTTC.

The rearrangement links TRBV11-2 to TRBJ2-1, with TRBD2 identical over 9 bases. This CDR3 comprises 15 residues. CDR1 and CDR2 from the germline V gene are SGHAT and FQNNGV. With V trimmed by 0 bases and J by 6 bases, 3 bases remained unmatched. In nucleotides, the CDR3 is TGTGCCAGCAGCTTAGATAGGACTAGCGTCAATGAGCAGTTCTTC. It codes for CASSLDRTSVNEQFF.